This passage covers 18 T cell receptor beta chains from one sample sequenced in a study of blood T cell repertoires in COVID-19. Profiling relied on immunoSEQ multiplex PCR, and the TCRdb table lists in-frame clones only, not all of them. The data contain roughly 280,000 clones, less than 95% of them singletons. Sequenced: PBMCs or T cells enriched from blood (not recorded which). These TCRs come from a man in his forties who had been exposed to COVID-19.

CDR3 coding DNA: TGTGCCAGCAGCACCCTAGCGGGAACTGAGACCCAGTACTTC. Residues: CASSTLAGTETQYF. The chain is built from TRBV9 and TRBJ2-5; 9 bases fit TRBD2. Germline V gene data show CDR1 as SGDLS and CDR2 as YYNGEE. Losses at the gene ends were 4 bases for V and 5 bases for J; bases not matched to a gene: 6. This CDR3 has 14 amino acids. Looking up the rest from reference TRBV9 and TRBJ2-5 gives the full variable domain: DSGVTQTPKHLITATGQRVTLRCSPRSGDLSVYWYQQSLDQGLQFLIQYYNGEERAKGNILERFSAQQFPDLHSELNLSSLELGDSALYFCASSTLAGTETQYFGPGTRLLVL.

The CDR3 sequence: CASSLGLAGGRNTGELFF. The CDR3 DNA follows: TGCGCCAGCAGCTTGGGGCTAGCGGGAGGTCGGAACACCGGGGAGCTGTTTTTT. The chain recombines TRBV5-1 with TRBJ2-2; 11 positions agree with TRBD2. V trimming: 0 bases; J trimming: 1 base; junction bases outside the gene matches: 5. The CDR3 sequence is 18 residues long. The germline V gene encodes CDR1 SGHRS and CDR2 YFSETQ.

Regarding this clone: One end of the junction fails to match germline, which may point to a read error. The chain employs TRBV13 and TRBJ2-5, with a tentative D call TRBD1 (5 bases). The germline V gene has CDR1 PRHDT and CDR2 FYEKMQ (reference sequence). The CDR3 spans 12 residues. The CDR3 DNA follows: TGTGCCAGCAGCCAGGGTAGGAACGCCTGGAACTTC. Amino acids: CASSQGRNAWNF.

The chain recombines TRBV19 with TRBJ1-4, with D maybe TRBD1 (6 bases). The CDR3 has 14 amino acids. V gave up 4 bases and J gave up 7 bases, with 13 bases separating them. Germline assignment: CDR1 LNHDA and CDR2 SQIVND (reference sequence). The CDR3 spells CASSNTGFGEKLFF. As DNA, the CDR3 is TGTGCCAGTAGTAATACAGGGTTTGGTGAAAAACTGTTTTTT.

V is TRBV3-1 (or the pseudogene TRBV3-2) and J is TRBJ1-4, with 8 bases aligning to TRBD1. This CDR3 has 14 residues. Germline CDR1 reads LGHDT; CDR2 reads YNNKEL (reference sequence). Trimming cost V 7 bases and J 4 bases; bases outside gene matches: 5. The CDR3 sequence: CASTRQGSNEKLFF. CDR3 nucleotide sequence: TGTGCCAGCACGCGACAGGGGAGTAATGAAAAACTGTTTTTT.

CDR3 DNA: TGTGCCAGCAGCCCTGACTTGTATAACACTGAAGCTTTCTTT. It codes for CASSPDLYNTEAFF. V usage is TRBV9 and J usage is TRBJ1-1; no definite D call. Germline-derived CDR1 and CDR2 are SGDLS and YYNGEE. Trimming took off 4 bases at V and 2 bases at J, with 12 bases between the two ends. The CDR3 is 14 amino acids.

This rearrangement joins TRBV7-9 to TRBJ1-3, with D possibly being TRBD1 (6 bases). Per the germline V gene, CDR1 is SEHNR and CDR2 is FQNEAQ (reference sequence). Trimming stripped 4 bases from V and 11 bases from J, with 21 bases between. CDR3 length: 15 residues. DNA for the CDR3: TGTGCCAGCAGCTCCAGGGGCCCCACTCTGAGCTCCATATATTTT. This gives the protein CASSSRGPTLSSIYF.

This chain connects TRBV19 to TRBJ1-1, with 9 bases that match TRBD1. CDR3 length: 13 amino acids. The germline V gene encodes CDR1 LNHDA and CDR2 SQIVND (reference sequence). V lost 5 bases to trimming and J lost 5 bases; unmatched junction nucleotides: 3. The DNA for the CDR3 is TGTGCCAGTAGTGTGGGGACAGGGACTGAAGCTTTCTTT. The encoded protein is CASSVGTGTEAFF.

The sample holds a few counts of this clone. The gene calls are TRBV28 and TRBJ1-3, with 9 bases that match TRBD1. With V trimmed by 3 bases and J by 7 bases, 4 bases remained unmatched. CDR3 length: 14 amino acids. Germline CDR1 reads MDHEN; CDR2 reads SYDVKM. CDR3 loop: CASSFWTGANTIYF. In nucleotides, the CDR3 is TGTGCCAGCAGTTTTTGGACAGGGGCGAACACCATATATTTT.

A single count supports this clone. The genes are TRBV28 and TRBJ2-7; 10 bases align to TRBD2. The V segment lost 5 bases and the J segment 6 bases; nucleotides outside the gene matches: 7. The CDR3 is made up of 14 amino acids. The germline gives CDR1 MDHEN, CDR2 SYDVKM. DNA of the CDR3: TGTGCCAGCAGTATAACCAGCGGGAGGGGCGAGCAGTACTTC. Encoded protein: CASSITSGRGEQYF.

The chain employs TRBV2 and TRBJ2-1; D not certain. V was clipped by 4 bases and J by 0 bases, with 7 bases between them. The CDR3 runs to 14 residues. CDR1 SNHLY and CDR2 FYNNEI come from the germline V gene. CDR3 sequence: CASSVQRSYNEQFF. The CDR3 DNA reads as TGTGCCAGCAGTGTACAACGCTCCTACAATGAGCAGTTCTTC.

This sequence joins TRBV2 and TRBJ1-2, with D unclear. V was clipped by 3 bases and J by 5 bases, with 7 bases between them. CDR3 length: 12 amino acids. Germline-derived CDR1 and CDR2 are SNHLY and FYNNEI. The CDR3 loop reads CASSDTGYGYTF. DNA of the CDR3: TGTGCCAGCAGTGATACGGGGTATGGCTACACCTTC.

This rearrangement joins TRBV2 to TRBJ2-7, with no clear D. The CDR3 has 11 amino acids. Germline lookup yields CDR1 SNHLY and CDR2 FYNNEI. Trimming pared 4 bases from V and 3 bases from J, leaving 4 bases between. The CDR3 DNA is TGTGCCAGCAGTGTCCACTACGAGCAGTACTTC. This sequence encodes CASSVHYEQYF. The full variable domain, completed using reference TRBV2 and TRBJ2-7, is EPEVTQTPSHQVTQMGQEVILRCVPISNHLYFYWYRQILGQKVEFLVSFYNNEISEKSEIFDDQFSVERPDGSNFTLKIRSTKLEDSAMYFCASSVHYEQYFGPGTRLTVT.

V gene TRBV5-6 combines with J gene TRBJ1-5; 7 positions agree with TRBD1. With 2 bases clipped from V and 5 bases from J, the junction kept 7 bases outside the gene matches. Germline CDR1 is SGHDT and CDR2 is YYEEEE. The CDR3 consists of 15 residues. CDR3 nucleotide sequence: TGTGCCAGCAGCTTCGTGGACAGGACGGATCAGCCCCAGCATTTT. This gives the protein CASSFVDRTDQPQHF.

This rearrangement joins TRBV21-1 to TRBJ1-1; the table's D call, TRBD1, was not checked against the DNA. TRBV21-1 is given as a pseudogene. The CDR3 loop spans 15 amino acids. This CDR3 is CASSSGTDLGTEAFF. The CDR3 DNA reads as TGTGCCAGCAGCTCCGGGACAGACCTCGGGACTGAAGCTTTCTTT.

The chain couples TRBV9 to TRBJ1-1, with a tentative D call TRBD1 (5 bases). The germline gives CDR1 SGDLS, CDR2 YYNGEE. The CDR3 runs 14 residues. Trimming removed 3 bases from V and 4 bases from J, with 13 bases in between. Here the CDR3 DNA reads TGTGCCAGCAGCGCAATTGGGGGGATCACTGAAGCTTTCTTT. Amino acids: CASSAIGGITEAFF.

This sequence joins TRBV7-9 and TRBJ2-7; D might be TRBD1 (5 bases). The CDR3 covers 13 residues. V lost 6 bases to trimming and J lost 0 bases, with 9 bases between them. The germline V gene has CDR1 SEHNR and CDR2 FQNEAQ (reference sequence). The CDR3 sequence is CASSSGSSYEQYF. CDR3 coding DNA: TGTGCCAGCAGTTCAGGGTCCTCCTACGAGCAGTACTTC. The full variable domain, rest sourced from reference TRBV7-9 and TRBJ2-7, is DTGVSQNPRHKITKRGQNVTFRCDPISEHNRLYWYRQTLGQGPEFLTYFQNEAQLEKSRLLSDRFSAERPKGSFSTLEIQRTEQGDSAMYLCASSSGSSYEQYFGPGTRLTVT.

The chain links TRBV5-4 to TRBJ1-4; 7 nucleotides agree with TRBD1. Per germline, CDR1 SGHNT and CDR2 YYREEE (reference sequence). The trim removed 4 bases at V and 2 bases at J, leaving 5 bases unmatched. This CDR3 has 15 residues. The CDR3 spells CASSRPGQTNEKLFF. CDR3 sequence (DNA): TGTGCCAGCAGCCGACCGGGACAGACTAATGAAAAACTGTTTTTT.